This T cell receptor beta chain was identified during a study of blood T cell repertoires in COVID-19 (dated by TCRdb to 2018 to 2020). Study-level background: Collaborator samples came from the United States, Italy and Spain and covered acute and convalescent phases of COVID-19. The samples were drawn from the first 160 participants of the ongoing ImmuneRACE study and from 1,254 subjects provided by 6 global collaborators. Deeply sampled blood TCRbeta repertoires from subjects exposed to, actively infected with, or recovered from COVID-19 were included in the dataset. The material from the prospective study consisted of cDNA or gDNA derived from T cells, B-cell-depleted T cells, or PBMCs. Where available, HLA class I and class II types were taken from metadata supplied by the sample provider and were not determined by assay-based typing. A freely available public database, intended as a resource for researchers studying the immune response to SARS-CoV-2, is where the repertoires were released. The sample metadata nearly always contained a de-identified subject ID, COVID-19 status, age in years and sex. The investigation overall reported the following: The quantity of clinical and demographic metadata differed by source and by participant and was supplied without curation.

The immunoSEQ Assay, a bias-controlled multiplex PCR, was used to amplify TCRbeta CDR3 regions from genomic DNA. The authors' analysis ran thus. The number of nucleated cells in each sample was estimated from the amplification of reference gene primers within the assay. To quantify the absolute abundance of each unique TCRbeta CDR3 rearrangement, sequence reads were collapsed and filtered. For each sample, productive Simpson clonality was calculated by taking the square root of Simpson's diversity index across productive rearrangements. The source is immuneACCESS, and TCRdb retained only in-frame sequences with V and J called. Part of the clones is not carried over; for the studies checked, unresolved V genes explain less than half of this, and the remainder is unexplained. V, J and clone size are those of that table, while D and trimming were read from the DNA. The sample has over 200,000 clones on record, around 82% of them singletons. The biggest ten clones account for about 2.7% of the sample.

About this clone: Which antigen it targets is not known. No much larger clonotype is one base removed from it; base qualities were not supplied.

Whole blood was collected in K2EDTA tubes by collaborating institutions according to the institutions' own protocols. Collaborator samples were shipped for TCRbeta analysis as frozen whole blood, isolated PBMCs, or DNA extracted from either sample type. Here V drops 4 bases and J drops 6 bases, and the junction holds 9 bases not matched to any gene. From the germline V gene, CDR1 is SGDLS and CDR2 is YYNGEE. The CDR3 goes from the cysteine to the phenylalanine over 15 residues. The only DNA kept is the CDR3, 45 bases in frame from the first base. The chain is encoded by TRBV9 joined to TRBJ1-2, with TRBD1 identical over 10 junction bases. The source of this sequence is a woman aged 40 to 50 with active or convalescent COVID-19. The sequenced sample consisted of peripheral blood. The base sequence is TGTGCCAGCAGCCCACGGGACAGGGGACGGAATGGCTACACCTTC. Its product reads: CASSPRDRGRNGYTF.